Reported below is one TCR beta chain. This clone was found once. Its antigen target is currently unknown. Within one base of it there is no much larger clone, and no base qualities were kept. At the junction V is shortened by 0 bases and J by 4 bases, with 5 bases in between. Sequences LNHNV (CDR1) and YYDKDF (CDR2) are obtained from the germline V gene (reference sequence). The CDR3 holds 13 amino acids from the cysteine to the phenylalanine. Just the 39-base CDR3 DNA is kept, in frame starting at base 1. The data belong to a study of T cell responses to AZD1222 COVID-19 vaccine (TCRdb year 2021). Study-wide context: AZD1222 recipients with second doses at about 4 weeks or about 12 weeks were pooled, because spike-specific TCR depth and breadth did not differ between schedules. TCR sequencing was performed for 230 to 250 trial participants, of whom around 200 were given two doses of AZD1222 and some 25 were given two doses of MenACWY control vaccine. Trial participants were enrolled by age into subgroups of 18-55, 56-69 and 70-plus years, and 148, 28 and 57 TCR-sequenced participants, respectively, were included in these subgroups.

The CDR3 regions of human TCRbeta chains were analyzed by immunosequencing. The paper's processing steps were these. Repertoire TCRs were checked for matches against a reference library of SARS-CoV-2-specific TCRs that had been generated using the MIRA antigen-specificity platform. Breadth meant the fraction of unique TCRs that were SARS-CoV-2-associated, whereas depth meant the fraction of total T cells that were SARS-CoV-2-associated. Each spike-specific TCR was assigned to its reactive spike region and to a CD4 or CD8 class using the MIRA data. Log10-transformed breadth and depth values were compared by one-way ANOVA with Sidak's multiple comparisons tests. TCRdb stores this immuneACCESS table with in-frame sequences only. Part of the clones is absent; in the studies checked, under half of the shortfall reflects unresolved V genes, and no reason is known for the rest. V, J and clone size reflect that table, while D and trimming were determined from the DNA. The sample records tens of thousands of clones, 70% to 90% of which are singletons. The ten largest make up 2% of the sample.

The investigation overall reported the following: Most participants were white British and females outnumbered males, and the authors suggested that clonal diversity may have been underestimated. The 56-69-year group was small, and its depth increase did not reach significance, likely because of low power. The whole spike protein was spanned by vaccine-associated CD4 TCRs, and dominant responses were seen in regions 160-218 and 743-854. Epitopes outside the regions mutated in the B.1.351 and B.1.1.7 variants were reportedly recognized by nearly half of the unique spike-specific TCRs. Conclusions about previously exposed vaccinees are limited because only 5 or 6 AZD1222 recipients were SARS-CoV-2 seropositive at baseline. Because no samples from the day 14 peak response were available, repertoires could be characterized only after the peak T cell response. After two AZD1222 doses, spike-specific TCR breadth and depth were significantly higher than at day 0 and than in MenACWY recipients.

Interpreted using the paper, the time point label stands for: baseline before first vaccination. The vaccinee samples were drawn from two UK trials, COV001 and COV002, one of which was a single-blind randomized controlled phase 2/3 trial testing AZD1222 (ChAdOx1 nCoV-19) in healthy adults. For TCRbeta chain sequencing, PBMC samples were collected from trial participants at day 0 and at day 28 after the second dose. Sample: peripheral blood, taken on day 0 of AZD1222 vaccination. The receptor was isolated from an adult in good health. Here the chain combines TRBV15 and TRBJ2-3; a confident D gene designation cannot be given. The CDR3 here reads CATSRDKADTQYF. In nucleotide form, the sequence is TGTGCCACCAGCAGAGATAAGGCAGATACGCAGTATTTT.